The 10 T cell receptor beta chains below come from one sample, sequenced in a study of PD-1 blockade in classical Hodgkin lymphoma. Only in-frame clones appear in the TCRdb table, and some are missing; sequencing was by immunoSEQ multiplex PCR. This sample has about 27,000 clones, with around 88% found just once. Relapses following autologous stem cell transplantation were seen in all patients, with brentuximab vedotin exposure varying. Magnetic negative selection was used to purify CD8+ T cells from thawed PBMCs. Here the sequenced sample was CD8+ T cells from blood, taken at baseline. The receptors here all came from a human donor with classical Hodgkin lymphoma.

CDR3 nucleotide sequence: TGTGCCAGCAGCCCAACCCCAGGGGAGAACACTGAAGCTTTCTTT. Its protein product is CASSPTPGENTEAFF. V usage is TRBV5-6 and J usage is TRBJ1-1; a weak D match, TRBD1 (6 bases). This CDR3 has 15 amino acids. Trimming shortened V by 4 bases and J by 1 base, and 14 bases separated the two germline ends. Germline V CDR1 and CDR2: SGHDT, YYEEEE. Drawing the rest from reference TRBV5-6 and TRBJ1-1, the complete variable domain is DAGVTQSPTHLIKTRGQQVTLRCSPKSGHDTVSWYQQALGQGPQFIFQYYEEEERQRGNFPDRFSGHQFPNYSSELNVNALLLGDSALYLCASSPTPGENTEAFFGQGTRLTVV.

This chain links TRBV5-4 with TRBJ2-7; 11 positions agree with TRBD2. Germline V gene sequence: CDR1 SGHNT, CDR2 YYREEE (reference sequence). With V trimmed by 2 bases and J by 4 bases, 5 bases remained unmatched. The CDR3 spans 15 residues. This chain's CDR3 is CASSFPGLAVYEQYF. The DNA of the CDR3 is TGTGCCAGCAGCTTTCCGGGACTAGCGGTTTACGAGCAGTACTTC. Combining the CDR3 with reference TRBV5-4 and TRBJ2-7 gives the whole variable domain ETGVTQSPTHLIKTRGQQVTLRCSSQSGHNTVSWYQQALGQGPQFIFQYYREEENGRGNFPPRFSGLQFPNYSSELNVNALELDDSALYLCASSFPGLAVYEQYFGPGTRLTVT.

The chain carries TRBV28 and TRBJ1-5; 7 nucleotides line up with TRBD1. Germline CDR1 reads MDHEN; CDR2 reads SYDVKM. This CDR3 spans 15 amino acids. The V segment lost 7 bases and the J segment 3 bases; nucleotides outside the gene matches: 9. In DNA form, the CDR3 reads TGTGCCAGCACTTCTACGACAGGGAACAATCAGCCCCAGCATTTT. Protein: CASTSTTGNNQPQHF.

The J gene is TRBJ2-1, the V gene TRBV27; D is tentatively TRBD1 or TRBD2 (5 bases each). V lost 6 bases and J 4 bases, leaving 10 bases between the germline ends. Germline CDR1 is MNHEY and CDR2 is SMNVEV (reference sequence). This CDR3 is 13 amino acids long. The CDR3 protein is CASRPGPYNEQFF. CDR3 sequence (DNA): TGTGCCAGCAGGCCGGGGCCTTACAATGAGCAGTTCTTC.

CDR3 DNA: TGTGCCAGCAGTCTCCCCCAGGGGGGAGGGGACAATGAGCAGTTCTTC. This gives the protein CASSLPQGGGDNEQFF. V is TRBV27 and J is TRBJ2-1, with D perhaps given as TRBD1 or TRBD2 (7 bases each). Germline CDR1 MNHEY, CDR2 SMNVEV (reference sequence). CDR3 length: 16 amino acids. V was shortened by 5 bases and J by 5 bases, with 19 bases between the two germline ends.

The chain combines TRBV9 with TRBJ2-7, with 8 bases matching TRBD2. The CDR3 totals 15 residues. From germline, CDR1 is SGDLS and CDR2 YYNGEE. The ends lost 0 bases at V and 2 bases at J; junction bases unmatched: 4. The DNA for the CDR3 is TGTGCCAGCAGCGTAGGGACTAGCAGTACCTACGAGCAGTACTTC. It specifies CASSVGTSSTYEQYF.

This sequence joins TRBV6-1 and TRBJ1-4, with D unclear. Germline CDR1 and CDR2: MNHNS and SASEGT. V shed 1 base and J shed 7 bases, with 13 bases lying between them. CDR3 size: 15 residues. Here the CDR3 DNA reads TGTGCCAGCAGTGAAGGCCTGGGTATTGTTGAAAAACTGTTTTTT. Protein product: CASSEGLGIVEKLFF.

V and J are TRBV6-5 and TRBJ2-7; unclear D gene. Trimming pared 6 bases from V and 2 bases from J, leaving 14 bases between. The length of the CDR3 is 14 residues. Germline V gene lookup returns CDR1 MNHEY and CDR2 SVGAGI. The CDR3 sequence is CASSPDPQAYEQYF. Written as DNA, the CDR3 is TGTGCCAGCAGCCCAGACCCCCAAGCCTACGAGCAGTACTTC.

The chain employs TRBV7-9 and TRBJ1-3, with 8 bases fitting TRBD1. The germline CDR1 and CDR2 sequences are SEHNR and FQNEAQ (reference sequence). CDR3 length: 19 residues. Trimming took 4 bases from V and 0 from J; bases not matched to a gene: 14. CDR3 DNA sequence: TGTGCCAGCAGCTCGGGACAGGACCTCAACTTCTACTCTGGAAACACCATATATTTT. The encoded protein is CASSSGQDLNFYSGNTIYF.

This chain connects TRBV5-5 to TRBJ2-7; 10 positions match TRBD1. Losses at the gene ends were 2 bases for V and 3 bases for J; bases not matched to a gene: 11. CDR1 SGHKS and CDR2 YYEKEE come from the germline V gene (reference sequence). CDR3 length: 17 amino acids. The CDR3 DNA is TGTGCCAGCAGCTTAACACCGGGACAGGGGACGGACTACGAGCAGTACTTC. Encoded protein: CASSLTPGQGTDYEQYF.